What follows is one T cell receptor (beta chain) and its context. V shed 0 bases, J shed 0 bases, and the junction held 5 bases outside the gene matches. CDR3 length: 16 residues. Germline CDR1 MNHNS, CDR2 SASEGT. The table came from immunoSEQ multiplex PCR; TCRdb's copy has only in-frame clones and leaves some out. The sample lists roughly 14,000 clones, roughly 78% occurring once. This record comes from a study of OX40 agonist ivuxolimab in advanced cancers. J is TRBJ2-7 and V is TRBV6-1, with 7 positions matching TRBD1. The material was CD4+ or CD8+ T cells sorted from blood, obtained in a trial of the OX40 agonist ivuxolimab. This sequence was found in an adult with an advanced solid tumor such as melanoma, head and neck, liver or kidney cancer. The CDR3 here is CASSEAEGADSYEQYF. The CDR3 coding sequence is TGTGCCAGCAGTGAAGCAGAGGGGGCTGACTCCTACGAGCAGTACTTC.